The TCR beta chain described here comes from a study of T cells in Graves' hyperthyroidism and ophthalmopathy. Broader study findings: Clonotypes that were expanded in thyroid above 0.001 mostly appeared in blood too. The model predicted ophthalmopathy a median around six months before onset.

The germline V and J ends were trimmed by 0 bases and 8 bases, with 8 bases remaining between them. Germline values: CDR1 SGHRS, CDR2 YFSETQ. This CDR3 region has 13 residues. A word on this clonotype: The target antigen is unknown.

RNA transcripts provided the source from which TCR beta CDR3 regions were amplified. During a first-round RT-PCR of the TCR CDR3, the HTBI primer set was used. TCRdb independently ran MiXCR on the multiplex PCR reads; one entry per CDR3 protein. The sample yields about 59,000 distinct CDR3 sequences, approximately 53% seen once. V and J are TRBV5-1 and TRBJ2-2; D uncertain. The source material was blood. This sequence was found in a woman aged 55-75 years with Graves' ophthalmopathy. CDR3 loop: CASSLDWAGELFF. In nucleotides, the CDR3 is TGCGCCAGCAGCTTGGATTGGGCGGGGGAGCTGTTTTTT.